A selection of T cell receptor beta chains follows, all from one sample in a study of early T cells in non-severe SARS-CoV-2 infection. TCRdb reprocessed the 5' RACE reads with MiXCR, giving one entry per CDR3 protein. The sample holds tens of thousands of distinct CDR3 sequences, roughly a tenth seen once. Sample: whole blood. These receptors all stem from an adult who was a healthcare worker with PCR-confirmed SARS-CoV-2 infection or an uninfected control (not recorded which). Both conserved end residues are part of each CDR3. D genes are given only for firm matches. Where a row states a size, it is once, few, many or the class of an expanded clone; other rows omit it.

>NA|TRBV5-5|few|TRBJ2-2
TGTGCCAGCAGAATGGACGGGAACACCGGGGAGCTGTTTTTT
CASRMDGNTGELFF
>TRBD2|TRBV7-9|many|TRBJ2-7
TGTGCCAGCAGCGCGCTAGCGGGACCCTACGAGCAGTACTTC
CASSALAGPYEQYF
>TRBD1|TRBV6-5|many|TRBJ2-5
TGTGCCAGCAGAAAGACAGGGGGCCAAGAGACCCAGTACTTC
CASRKTGGQETQYF
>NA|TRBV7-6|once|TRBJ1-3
TGTGCCAGCAGCTTAGTGTTCGCGGGGGCAGAAGGAAACACCATATATTTT
CASSLVFAGAEGNTIYF
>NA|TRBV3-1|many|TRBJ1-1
TGTGCCAGCAGCCGAAAATTACAGGGAAGCACTGAAGCTTTCTTT
CASSRKLQGSTEAFF
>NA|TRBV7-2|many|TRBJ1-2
TGTGCCAGCAGCTTAGCTGCGGGTTATGGCTACACCTTC
CASSLAAGYGYTF
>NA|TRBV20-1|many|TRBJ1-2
TGCAGTGCTAGAGACAATTACGGCAACTATGGCTACACCTTC
CSARDNYGNYGYTF
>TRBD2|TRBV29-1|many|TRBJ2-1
TGCAGCGTTGGTCCGGGAGGGCCAGGCGATGAGCAGTTCTTC
CSVGPGGPGDEQFF
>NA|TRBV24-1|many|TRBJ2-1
TGTGCCACCAGTTCTATGAATGAGCAGTTCTTC
CATSSMNEQFF
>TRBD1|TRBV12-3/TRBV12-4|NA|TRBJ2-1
TGTGCCAGCAGTTTAGGGCAGGGGGCCCTCTCCTACAATGAGCAGTTCTTC
CASSLGQGALSYNEQFF
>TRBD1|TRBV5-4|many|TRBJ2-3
TGTGCCAGCAGCTTGGGACAGGGGGCAATCACAGATACGCAGTATTTT
CASSLGQGAITDTQYF
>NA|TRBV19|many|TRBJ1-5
TGTGCCAGTACGATGGAAGGCTATAGCAATCAGCCCCAGCATTTT
CASTMEGYSNQPQHF
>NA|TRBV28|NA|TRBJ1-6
TGTGCCAGCAGTTTACCGTCGGGAAATTCACCCCTCCACTTT
CASSLPSGNSPLHF
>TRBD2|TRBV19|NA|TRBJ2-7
TGTGCCAGTAGTTCAGTGACTAGCGGGTCCTACGAGCAGTGCTTC
CASSSVTSGSYEQCF
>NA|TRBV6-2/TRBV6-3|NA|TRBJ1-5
TGTGCCAGCAGGTCCCACGGGGAATATAGCAATCAGCCCCAGCATTTT
CASRSHGEYSNQPQHF
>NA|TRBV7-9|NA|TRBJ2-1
TGTGCCAGCAGCGGGCGGGACACGAGCTCCTACAATGAGCAGTTCTTC
CASSGRDTSSYNEQFF
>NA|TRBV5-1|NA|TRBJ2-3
TGCGCCAGCAGCTTGGGGCAGGCGACAGATACGCAGTATTTT
CASSLGQATDTQYF
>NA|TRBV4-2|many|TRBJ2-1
TGTGCCAGCAGCCAAGGTATGACTGGCGGGCTAATCCTCAATGAGCAGTTCTTC
CASSQGMTGGLILNEQFF
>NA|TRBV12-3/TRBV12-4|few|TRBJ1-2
TGTGCCAGCTCTAACCCCGGGGCATCCCTTTACTATGGCTACACCTTC
CASSNPGASLYYGYTF
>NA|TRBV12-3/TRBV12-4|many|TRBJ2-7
TGTGCCAGCAGTTTAGCGCTTGGCGGACCCTACGAGCAGTACTTC
CASSLALGGPYEQYF
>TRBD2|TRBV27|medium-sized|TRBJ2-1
TGTGCCAGCAGTACAACTAGCGGGTTTTACAATGAGCAGTTCTTC
CASSTTSGFYNEQFF
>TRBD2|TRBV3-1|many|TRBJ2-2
TGTGCCAGCAGCCATACTAGCGGGAGCGGGGAGCTGTTTTTT
CASSHTSGSGELFF
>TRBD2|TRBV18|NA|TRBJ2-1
TGTGCCAGCTCACCAAGGGTAGCGGGAGACGAGCAGTTCTTC
CASSPRVAGDEQFF
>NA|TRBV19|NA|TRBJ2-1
TGTGCCAGTAGTTGGCGGGAAAGCTCCTACAATGAGCAGTTCTTC
CASSWRESSYNEQFF
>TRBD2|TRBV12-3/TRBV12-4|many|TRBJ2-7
TGTGCCAGCAGGTCTAGCGGGAGGCCAGAGGAGCAGTACTTC
CASRSSGRPEEQYF
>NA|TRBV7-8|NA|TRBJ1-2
TGTGCCAGCAGCCAAGGACAGATAGGTGGCTACACCTTC
CASSQGQIGGYTF
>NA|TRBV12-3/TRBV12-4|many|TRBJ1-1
TGTGCCAGCAGCATTACGGGAGGGTGGGCTTTCTTT
CASSITGGWAFF
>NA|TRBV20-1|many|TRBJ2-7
TGCAGTGCGCACCGCGAGGGTAGGAACGAGCAGTACTTC
CSAHREGRNEQYF